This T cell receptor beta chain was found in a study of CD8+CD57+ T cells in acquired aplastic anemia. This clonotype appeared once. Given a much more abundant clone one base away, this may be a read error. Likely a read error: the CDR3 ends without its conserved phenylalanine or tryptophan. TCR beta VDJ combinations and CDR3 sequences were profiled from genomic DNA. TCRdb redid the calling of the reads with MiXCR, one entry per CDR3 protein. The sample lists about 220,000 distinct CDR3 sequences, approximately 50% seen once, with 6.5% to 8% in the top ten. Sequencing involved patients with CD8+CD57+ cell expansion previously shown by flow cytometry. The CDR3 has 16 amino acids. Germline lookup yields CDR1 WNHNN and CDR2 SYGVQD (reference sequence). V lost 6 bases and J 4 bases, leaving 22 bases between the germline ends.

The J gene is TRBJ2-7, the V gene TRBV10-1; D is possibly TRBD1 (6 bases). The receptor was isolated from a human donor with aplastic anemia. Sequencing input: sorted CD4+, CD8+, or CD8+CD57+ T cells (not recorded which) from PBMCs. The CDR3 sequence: CASSQDLTDSTYEQYS. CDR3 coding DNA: TGCGCCAGCAGCCAAGACCTAACGGACAGCACATACGAGCAGTACTCC.